This T cell receptor beta chain stems from a study of cytomegalovirus exposure and HLA in healthy donors. This PCR relied on a set of 60 Vbeta primers and 13 Jbeta primers. The method was immunoSEQ multiplex PCR; TCRdb's version includes in-frame clones alone and lacks a portion of them. The table shows approximately 120,000 clones, with around four fifths occurring only once. The V segment lost 6 bases and the J segment 4 bases; nucleotides outside the gene matches: 15. CDR1 SGHVS and CDR2 FQNEAQ come from the germline V gene. The CDR3 loop spans 16 amino acids. V usage is TRBV7-8 and J usage is TRBJ2-7; 7 positions match TRBD1. The TCR was taken from a woman in her thirties or forties in good health and CMV-seropositive. Sequencing input: PBMCs. The CDR3 here is CASSLISGTVVYEQYF. As DNA, the CDR3 is TGTGCCAGCAGTTTAATTTCCGGGACAGTTGTTTACGAGCAGTACTTC. Complete variable domain (other parts from reference TRBV7-8 and TRBJ2-7): GAGVSQSPRYKVAKRGQDVALRCDPISGHVSLFWYQQALGQGPEFLTYFQNEAQLDKSGLPSDRFFAERPEGSVSTLKIQRTQQEDSAVYLCASSLISGTVVYEQYFGPGTRLTVT.